This section outlines one T cell receptor beta chain sequence together with its context. Its antigen is not yet known. The record has no base qualities; no much larger clone is one base away. At one collaborating source in Seattle, patients were enrolled during active infection and were followed longitudinally through the course of disease. Whole blood was collected in K2EDTA tubes by collaborating institutions according to the institutions' own protocols. For TCRbeta analysis, collaborator samples were shipped as frozen whole blood, as isolated PBMCs, or as DNA extracted from either sample type. The data derive from a study of blood T cell repertoires in COVID-19 (dated by TCRdb to between 2020 and 2021). Describing the broader study: Collaborator samples came from the United States, Italy and Spain and covered acute and convalescent phases of COVID-19. The material from the prospective study consisted of cDNA or gDNA derived from T cells, B-cell-depleted T cells, or PBMCs. Deeply sampled blood TCRbeta repertoires from subjects exposed to, actively infected with, or recovered from COVID-19 were included in the dataset. A freely available public database, intended as a resource for researchers studying the immune response to SARS-CoV-2, is where the repertoires were released. The samples were drawn from two sources: the first 160 participants of the ongoing ImmuneRACE study, and over 1,000 subjects contributed by 6 global collaborators. Sample metadata almost always included a de-identified subject ID, COVID-19 status, age in years and sex. Where HLA class I and class II types were available, the types were taken from metadata supplied by the sample provider, not from assay-based typing.

TCRbeta CDR3 regions were amplified from genomic DNA using the immunoSEQ Assay, a bias-controlled multiplex PCR. As for the authors' bioinformatics: The number of nucleated cells in each sample was estimated by amplification of reference gene primers within the assay. Sequence reads were collapsed and filtered to measure the absolute abundance of every unique TCRbeta CDR3 rearrangement. For each sample, productive Simpson clonality was calculated as the square root of Simpson's diversity index across productive rearrangements. In TCRdb, the immuneACCESS table is reduced to in-frame sequences with V and J assigned. These tables do not hold every clone; where another copy was compared, an unresolved V gene accounts for under half, and the others remain unexplained. V and J calls and clone size are those listed in that table; D and trimming were worked out from the DNA. Within this sample are roughly 460,000 clones, with around 90% of them counted one time only. The ten most abundant clones make up about 0.91% of the sample.

On the study overall, not on this receptor specifically: Clinical and demographic metadata were provided uncurated, with the amount varying by source and participant.

The specimen was peripheral blood. The sequence was obtained from a man younger than 35 with COVID-19, enrolled during active disease.

The CDR3 is CASSLGQNTEAFF. The DNA reads as follows: TGTGCCAGCAGTCTCGGACAGAACACTGAAGCTTTCTTT. The rearrangement joined TRBV2 to TRBJ1-1; perhaps TRBD1 is the D gene, with 5 bases matching. The CDR3, cysteine through phenylalanine, is 13 amino acids long. Here the CDR3 DNA is all that survives: 39 bases in frame from base 1. The germline V gene yields SNHLY for CDR1 and FYNNEI for CDR2. V loses 5 bases, J loses 1 base, and the germline ends lie 8 bases apart.